Listed below are T cell receptor beta chains from one sample, sequenced in a study of response to subunit inactivated influenza vaccine. TCRdb re-called the RT-PCR reads with MiXCR, one entry per CDR3 protein. The data contain some 540,000 distinct CDR3 sequences, under 30% of them singletons. These data were also filed under a second study, of T cells expressing NK-cell markers.

Material: CD4+ T cells sorted from PBMCs, obtained about 12 days after vaccination. Receptor source: a man aged 50 to 59 who received an inactivated influenza vaccine. The CDR3 runs from the conserved cysteine through the conserved F or W. A D gene is named only where the DNA matches it firmly. The size entry is marked missing in some rows and otherwise reads once, few, many or a size class.

clone size	V gene	J gene	D gene	CDR3 DNA	CDR3 protein
NA	TRBV10-3	TRBJ2-5	TRBD1	TGTGCCATCAGTGAGTCTGACAGGGCCTCCCAAGAGACCCAGTACTTC	CAISESDRASQETQYF
NA	TRBV20-1	TRBJ2-1	NA	TGCAGTGTAAAGGGGAATGAGCAGTTCTTC	CSVKGNEQFF
once	TRBV6-5	TRBJ2-5	NA	TGTGCCAGCACCTCTACGTGGGAGACCCAGTACTTC	CASTSTWETQYF
NA	TRBV7-9	TRBJ2-1	NA	TGTGCCAGCGTAGACGAATATGAGCAGTTCTTC	CASVDEYEQFF
NA	TRBV12-3/TRBV12-4	TRBJ1-2	NA	TGTGCCAGCAGTCCCCTACGACGTGGCTACACCTTC	CASSPLRRGYTF
NA	TRBV4-3	TRBJ2-3	TRBD2	TGCGCCAGCAGCCAAGTTGCGGGGGGGCGTGGAGGCAGTCTTGCAGATACGCAGTATTTT	CASSQVAGGRGGSLADTQYF
few	TRBV2	TRBJ1-2	TRBD1	TGTGCCAGCAGTGAAGCGGGGGGGACAGTCTATGGCTACACCTTC	CASSEAGGTVYGYTF
few	TRBV29-1	TRBJ2-3	TRBD1	TGCAGCGTGCCCGGGCCAGGGGGCCTCACAGATACGCAGTATTTT	CSVPGPGGLTDTQYF
few	TRBV11-2	TRBJ2-7	NA	TGTGCCAGCAGCTTGTCGGGAAAATCCTACGAGCAGTACTTC	CASSLSGKSYEQYF
NA	TRBV6-2/TRBV6-3	TRBJ2-3	TRBD2	TGTGCCAGCAGCTTTACTAGCGGGAGTCCAGATACGCAGTATTTT	CASSFTSGSPDTQYF
NA	TRBV5-1	TRBJ2-5	NA	TGCGCCAGCAGCGCGGACGGTGGGGGAGAGACCCAGTACTTC	CASSADGGGETQYF
NA	TRBV5-1	TRBJ2-2	NA	TGCGCCAGCAGCTTAGCGACAGGAGGCGGGGAGCTGTTTTTT	CASSLATGGGELFF
many	TRBV7-2	TRBJ1-6	NA	TGTGCCAGCAGCTTTGGGGGTGGCAATTCACCCCTCCACTTT	CASSFGGGNSPLHF
few	TRBV28	TRBJ2-4	NA	TGTGCCAGCAGTTTATCGGGACCCCTTAACAAAAACATTCAGTACTTC	CASSLSGPLNKNIQYF
few	TRBV6-1	TRBJ2-7	NA	TGTGCCAGCAGTGAACAGGGGAGCTCCTACGAGCAGTACTTC	CASSEQGSSYEQYF
NA	TRBV20-1	TRBJ1-4	NA	TGCAGTGCTAGTAACAGTAATAATGAAAAACTGTTTTTT	CSASNSNNEKLFF
few	TRBV12-3/TRBV12-4	TRBJ2-2	TRBD2	TGTGCCAGCAGTTCTCGACTAGCGGGGGGCCGGAGCGGGGAGCTGTTTTTT	CASSSRLAGGRSGELFF
NA	TRBV20-1	TRBJ2-5	NA	TGCAGTGCTAGAGATGGTTTGCCTAGAAGGACCCAGTACTTC	CSARDGLPRRTQYF
few	TRBV29-1	TRBJ1-2	TRBD1	TGCAGCGACATATCGGACAGGGAATATGGCTACACCTTC	CSDISDREYGYTF
NA	TRBV29-1	TRBJ2-1	NA	TGCAGCGTCAACCCCCGGGACCGTCGAATCAATGAGCAGTTCTTC	CSVNPRDRRINEQFF
NA	TRBV29-1	TRBJ2-7	TRBD1	TGCAGCGTTGTCGGGACAGGGCACTACGAGCAGTACTTC	CSVVGTGHYEQYF
NA	TRBV4-2	TRBJ2-1	TRBD2	TGTGCCAGCAGCCAAGATGAAGCGGGAACCTACAATGAGCAGTTCTTC	CASSQDEAGTYNEQFF
few	TRBV5-1	TRBJ2-1	TRBD2	TGCGCCAGCAGCTTGGAGGAACTAGCGGGAAGGGGTGAGCAGTTCTTC	CASSLEELAGRGEQFF
few	TRBV9	TRBJ2-1	TRBD1	TGTGCCAGCAGCGTAGGGAGGACAGGGGCGGGGGTTTCCTACAATGAGCAGTTCTTC	CASSVGRTGAGVSYNEQFF
NA	TRBV14	TRBJ1-1	NA	TGTGCCAGCAGCCACAGGCTCGGGAACACTGAAGCTTTCTTT	CASSHRLGNTEAFF
NA	TRBV4-1	TRBJ2-3	TRBD2	TGCGCCAGCAGCCAAGCGCTCCTTACAACCGGGACTAGCGGACTCACAGATACGCAGTATTTT	CASSQALLTTGTSGLTDTQYF
many	TRBV29-1	TRBJ2-7	TRBD2	TGCAGCGTTGCGGGAGGATCGAGCTCCTACGAGCAGTACTTC	CSVAGGSSSYEQYF
few	TRBV3-1	TRBJ2-3	NA	TGTGCCAGCAGCCAAGCCTACTGGTCCGGAAGTAGCTCCGCAGATACGCAGTATTTT	CASSQAYWSGSSSADTQYF
few	TRBV10-3	TRBJ2-3	TRBD2	TGTGCCATCAGGGAGGTAGCGGGGAACACAGATACGCAGTATTTT	CAIREVAGNTDTQYF
few	TRBV6-5	TRBJ2-2	NA	TGTGCCAGCACCAACACCGGGGAGCTGTTTTTT	CASTNTGELFF
NA	TRBV21-1	TRBJ2-7	NA	TGTGCCAGCAGGAATCGTGCAGGGCACCTACCGTTGGGTCAGTACTTC	CASRNRAGHLPLGQYF
NA	TRBV7-2	TRBJ2-5	TRBD2	TGTGCCAGCAGCTTAGCCCTCACGGGGGAGGGGGAGACCCAGTACTTC	CASSLALTGEGETQYF
many	TRBV6-1	TRBJ2-1	NA	TGTGCCAGCAAATCGGGGGCACTCCTCTACAATGAGCAGTTCTTC	CASKSGALLYNEQFF
few	TRBV20-1	TRBJ2-1	TRBD1	TGCAGTGCAATGGAGACAGGGGACCCCAATGAGCAGTTCTTC	CSAMETGDPNEQFF
NA	TRBV7-8	TRBJ1-5	TRBD1	TGTGCCAGCAGTTGGGGACAGCGGGATCAGCCCCAGCATTTT	CASSWGQRDQPQHF
few	TRBV9	TRBJ2-1	TRBD1	TGTGCCAGCAGCGTAGGGGGACAGAACCTCTACAATGAGCAGTTCTTC	CASSVGGQNLYNEQFF
few	TRBV28	TRBJ2-3	NA	TGTGCCAGCAGTCCCTTGGGCCCGCAGTATTTT	CASSPLGPQYF
few	TRBV5-1	TRBJ2-3	TRBD2	TGCGCCAGCAGCACCGGACCCGGGGGGAGCACAGATACGCAGTATTTT	CASSTGPGGSTDTQYF
few	TRBV28	TRBJ2-3	NA	TGTGCCAGCAGTCTTAGCGGAAAGTTCACAGATACGCAGTATTTT	CASSLSGKFTDTQYF
few	TRBV5-1	TRBJ2-3	NA	TGCGCCAGCAGCTTGGTACAAAGAACGGATACGCAGTATTTT	CASSLVQRTDTQYF
NA	TRBV25-1	TRBJ1-2	NA	TGTGCCAGCAGTGAGGTTGGTGGCTACACCTTC	CASSEVGGYTF
few	TRBV4-2	TRBJ2-3	NA	TGTGCCAGCAGCCAATTCGGAGGGACAGATACGCAGTATTTT	CASSQFGGTDTQYF
few	TRBV10-3	TRBJ2-7	TRBD2	TGTGCCATCAGTAGACTAGCGGGAGAGGACGAGCAGTACTTC	CAISRLAGEDEQYF
few	TRBV19	TRBJ2-1	TRBD1	TGTGCCAGTAGTATCTCGGGACAGAATAACTACAATGAGCAGTTCTTC	CASSISGQNNYNEQFF
few	TRBV20-1	TRBJ2-2	NA	TGCAGTGCTAGATCGCTGCAGCCAAGCGCGAACACCGGGGAGCTGTTTTTT	CSARSLQPSANTGELFF
NA	TRBV20-1	TRBJ1-6	NA	TGCAGTGCTAGAGGACGGACGGGACTGAATTCACCCCTCCACTTT	CSARGRTGLNSPLHF
NA	TRBV6-5	TRBJ2-7	NA	TGTGCCAGCAGTTATTCCGGGCTTCAAGCCGAGCAGTACTTC	CASSYSGLQAEQYF
NA	TRBV29-1	TRBJ1-2	TRBD1	TGCAGCGTTGAAGGGGGACAGGGGGTTTATAACTATGGCTACACCTTC	CSVEGGQGVYNYGYTF
NA	TRBV5-1	TRBJ2-2	NA	TGCGCCAGCAGCTCCGAAGGGGGATCGATCACCGGGGAGCTGTTTTTT	CASSSEGGSITGELFF
NA	TRBV6-2/TRBV6-3	TRBJ2-5	NA	TGTGCCAGCAGCATTGTATGGGGCCAAGAGACCCAGTACTTC	CASSIVWGQETQYF
NA	TRBV30	TRBJ2-2	NA	TGTGCCTGGAGTCAGGATCTCACCGGGGAGCTGTTTTTT	CAWSQDLTGELFF
few	TRBV15	TRBJ2-7	TRBD1	TGTGCCACCAGCAGATTTCTCAGGGGGCCTACCAAGGACGAGCAGTACTTC	CATSRFLRGPTKDEQYF
NA	TRBV4-2	TRBJ2-5	TRBD2	TGTGCCAGCAGCCAAGGGTCTTCGGGGGGGGCAGGGACCCAGTACTTC	CASSQGSSGGAGTQYF
few	TRBV20-1	TRBJ2-7	NA	TGCAGTGCTAGAGAAACAAGAGTATTCGAGCAGTACTTC	CSARETRVFEQYF
NA	TRBV4-3	TRBJ1-1	NA	TGCGCCAGCAGCCAAGGGTCGGGGGGAAACACTGAAGCTTTCTTT	CASSQGSGGNTEAFF
NA	TRBV29-1	TRBJ2-3	NA	TGCAGCGCTAGACAGGCTACAGATACGCAGTATTTT	CSARQATDTQYF
NA	TRBV7-8	TRBJ2-1	TRBD2	TGTGCCAGCAGCTTAGGGCGGGAGGCCTCCTACAATGAGCAGTTCTTC	CASSLGREASYNEQFF
NA	TRBV7-2	TRBJ1-6	NA	TGTGCCAGCAGCTTAGTCGGTTTCAATTCACCCCTCCACTTT	CASSLVGFNSPLHF
few	TRBV5-1	TRBJ1-4	NA	TGCGCCAGCAGCTTGGAAGATGAAAAACTGTTTTTT	CASSLEDEKLFF
NA	TRBV5-1	TRBJ1-4	NA	TGCGCCAGCAGCTACGGACGGCTTAATGAAAAACTGTTTTTT	CASSYGRLNEKLFF